One and the same sample provided the 24 T cell receptor beta chains below, sequenced in a study of blood T cells in healthy people across ages. It was with a sample-barcoded 5' primer and a J-beta primer mix that a second PCR of roughly 7 to 11 cycles was run. TCRdb redid the calling of the 5' RACE reads with MiXCR, one entry per CDR3 protein. This sample has more than 1,400,000 distinct CDR3 sequences, with about 40% found just once. Sequenced: blood. These receptors came from a woman under 30 in good health.

This clonotype appeared a few times. The V and J genes are TRBV20-1 and TRBJ2-1; the D gene is possibly TRBD2 (5 bases). Trimming pared 0 bases from V and 4 bases from J, leaving 16 bases between. CDR3 size: 16 residues. Germline V CDR1 and CDR2: DFQATT, SNEGSKA (reference sequence). CDR3 in DNA: TGCAGTGCTAGAGATCGTCCCGGACTGGTGTACAATGAGCAGTTCTTC. Protein: CSARDRPGLVYNEQFF.

This clonotype has ten or more counts. One end of the junction fails to match germline, which may point to a read error. The chain carries TRBV5-1 and TRBJ2-1, with 9 bases matching TRBD1. CDR1 is SGHRS and CDR2 is YFSETQ in the germline V gene. The CDR3 has 13 amino acids. The chain's CDR3 is CASSGTGYNEQFF. In nucleotides, the CDR3 is TGTGCCAGCTCCGGGACAGGGTACAATGAGCAGTTCTTC.

V and J are TRBV7-2 and TRBJ2-5, with 8 bases matching TRBD2. The CDR3 runs to 14 residues. J lost 5 bases, V lost 5 bases, and 7 bases had no gene match. CDR1 is SGHTA, CDR2 FQGNSA, per germline. The CDR3 region is CASSPWTSSETQYF. The CDR3 DNA reads as TGTGCCAGCAGCCCCTGGACTAGCTCCGAGACCCAGTACTTC.

This chain joins TRBV21-1 and TRBJ2-3. TRBV21-1 is reported as a pseudogene. CDR3 size: 16 residues. The CDR3 region has the DNA TGTGCCAGCAGCCTAAGGTACCCTAAGTTCACAGATACGCAGTATTTT. Encoded protein: CASSLRYPKFTDTQYF.

The chain is built from TRBV4-2 and TRBJ1-2, with D perhaps TRBD1 (6 bases). The germline V gene has CDR1 LGHNA and CDR2 YNFKEQ. The length of the CDR3 is 18 residues. Trimming took off 1 base at V and 0 bases at J, with 18 bases between the two ends. Here the CDR3 reads CASSQAPLGGWANYGYTF. Here the CDR3 DNA reads TGTGCCAGCAGCCAAGCCCCCCTAGGGGGTTGGGCTAACTATGGCTACACCTTC.

The CDR3 bases are TGTGCCAGCAGGGACCCGGGACAGGGGGCCACTGAAGCTTTCTTT. Translating it yields CASRDPGQGATEAFF. The chain uses TRBV27 and TRBJ1-1; 12 bases agree with TRBD1. Germline-derived CDR1 and CDR2 are MNHEY and SMNVEV (reference sequence). This CDR3 is 15 amino acids long. The J segment lost 4 bases and the V segment lost 6 bases, leaving 6 bases of the junction unmatched.

J is TRBJ2-3 and V is TRBV24-1; no reliable D call. The CDR3 spans 14 residues. V was shortened by 1 base and J by 4 bases, with 8 bases between the two germline ends. Looked up from germline, CDR1 is KGHDR and CDR2 is SFDVKD. The CDR3, as DNA: TGTGCCACCAGTGATTTATGGCAGGCAGATACGCAGTATTTT. Amino acid sequence: CATSDLWQADTQYF.

This chain connects TRBV21-1 to TRBJ1-3. TRBV21-1 is recorded as a pseudogene. This CDR3 is built from 14 residues. CDR3 sequence reads: CASSPRWPRWAIYF. The CDR3 bases are TGTGCCAGCAGCCCCCGGTGGCCCCGGTGGGCCATATATTTT.

This clonotype occurred a few times. J is TRBJ2-7 and V is TRBV6-5; tentatively, D is TRBD2 (7 bases). CDR1 is MNHEY, CDR2 SVGAGI, per germline. The CDR3 loop spans 15 amino acids. With 0 bases removed from V and 6 bases from J, the gap between germline ends came to 15 bases. The CDR3 DNA follows: TGTGCCAGCAGTTACTCTCGCGGGGGCCCCGGCGAGCAGTACTTC. It translates to CASSYSRGGPGEQYF.

The rearrangement links TRBV28 to TRBJ2-5; D possibly corresponds to TRBD2 (6 bases). V lost 3 bases, J lost 11 bases, and 25 bases lay in between. The CDR3 covers 16 residues. Germline CDR1 is MDHEN and CDR2 is SYDVKM. For the CDR3, the DNA is TGTGCCAGCAGTTTGGGGGGTAGTCCTCCCCTCAATGAGCAGTACTTC. This translates into CASSLGGSPPLNEQYF.

This clonotype was seen a few times. V usage is TRBV4-1 and J usage is TRBJ1-6; unclear D gene. The CDR3 sequence is 16 residues long. Germline CDR1 is MGHRA and CDR2 is YSYEKL. V lost 0 bases to trimming and J lost 0 bases, with 6 bases between them. The CDR3 here is CASSQDMDSYNSPLHF. In nucleotides, the CDR3 is TGCGCCAGCAGCCAAGATATGGACTCCTATAATTCACCCCTCCACTTT.

This clonotype occurred a few times. V and J are TRBV7-9 and TRBJ2-1; TRBD1 agrees at 7 bases. The V gene end was trimmed by 2 bases and the J gene end by 5 bases; junction bases not matched to a gene: 3. The germline V gene encodes CDR1 SEHNR and CDR2 FQNEAQ (reference sequence). The CDR3 loop spans 14 amino acids. In DNA form, the CDR3 reads TGTGCCAGCAGCTTATGGCAGGGGGACAATGAGCAGTTCTTC. Its translation is CASSLWQGDNEQFF.

This chain uses TRBV12-3 or TRBV12-4 with TRBJ2-1; D is unclear. The germline V and J ends were trimmed by 3 bases and 9 bases, with 15 bases remaining between them. The CDR3 is 14 residues long. CDR3 amino acids: CASSFGKTPSEQFF. CDR3 in DNA: TGTGCCAGCAGTTTTGGTAAGACTCCATCTGAGCAGTTCTTC.

This chain's CDR3 is CASRPTGSVMGEQYF. As DNA, the CDR3 is TGTGCCAGCAGACCGACTGGATCCGTCATGGGCGAGCAGTACTTC. The chain recombines TRBV12-3 or TRBV12-4 with TRBJ2-7, with D unclear. The V gene lost 6 bases and the J gene lost 6 bases, with 21 bases spanning the gap. The CDR3 consists of 15 residues.

The chain joins TRBV20-1 to TRBJ2-5; D call uncertain. The V end was cut by 0 bases, the J end by 0 bases, with 11 bases between. Germline V gene sequence: CDR1 DFQATT, CDR2 SNEGSKA (reference sequence). CDR3 length equals 15 residues. In nucleotides, the CDR3 is TGCAGTGCTAGAGATCCCAAATTATACCAAGAGACCCAGTACTTC. Amino acid sequence: CSARDPKLYQETQYF.

The chain recombines TRBV4-1 with TRBJ2-3; D is undetermined. The V gene lost 0 bases and the J gene lost 5 bases, with 15 bases spanning the gap. The CDR3 extends over 16 amino acids. Germline loops: CDR1 MGHRA, CDR2 YSYEKL. The CDR3 spells CASSQDRSSLGDTQYF. For the CDR3, the DNA is TGCGCCAGCAGCCAAGATCGGAGTAGCTTAGGAGATACGCAGTATTTT.

The CDR3 region is CASSLAENYGYTF. For the CDR3, the DNA is TGTGCCAGCAGTTTGGCAGAAAACTATGGCTACACCTTC. The chain has TRBV12-3 or TRBV12-4 and TRBJ1-2; D is uncertain. The germline V and J ends were trimmed by 3 bases and 2 bases, with 7 bases remaining between them. The CDR3 contains 13 residues.

This clonotype turned up a few times. The chain has TRBV3-1 and TRBJ2-7, with 11 bases identical to TRBD1. The length of the CDR3 is 14 residues. Losses at the gene ends were 6 bases for V and 6 bases for J; bases not matched to a gene: 7. Germline assignment: CDR1 LGHDT and CDR2 YNNKEL (reference sequence). CDR3 nucleotides: TGTGCCAGCAGAGAAACCGGGACAGGGGGCGAGCAGTACTTC. Encoded protein: CASRETGTGGEQYF.

The J gene is TRBJ1-1, the V gene TRBV12-3 or TRBV12-4; TRBD1 might be the D (6 bases). This CDR3 has 15 residues. Between the trimmed V and J ends, which lost 7 bases and 10 bases, there was a span of 25 bases. The DNA of the CDR3 is TGTGCCAGCACCGAACAGGGACGGGGGGCCGGGGTAGCTTTCTTT. As protein: CASTEQGRGAGVAFF.

The rearrangement joins TRBV5-6 to TRBJ1-1; 7 nucleotides agree with TRBD1. The CDR3 is 14 residues long. Losses at the gene ends were 2 bases for V and 3 bases for J; bases not matched to a gene: 4. Looked up from germline, CDR1 is SGHDT and CDR2 is YYEEEE. CDR3 region: CASSFDRADTEAFF. CDR3 DNA: TGTGCCAGCAGCTTCGACAGGGCGGACACTGAAGCTTTCTTT.

V usage is TRBV20-1 and J usage is TRBJ1-5, with a weak D call TRBD1 (6 bases). The CDR3 consists of 14 residues. Germline V CDR1 and CDR2: DFQATT, SNEGSKA (reference sequence). The V end lost 7 bases, the J end lost 0 bases, and 13 bases lay between the germline ends. DNA for the CDR3: TGCAGTGTCCGCCGGGACACTAGCAATCAGCCCCAGCATTTT. Translated: CSVRRDTSNQPQHF.

CDR3 nucleotides: TGTGCCAGCAGTTTATCGGCAACCCCCTACGAGCAGTACTTC. This sequence encodes CASSLSATPYEQYF. J is TRBJ2-7 and V is TRBV27; D gene ambiguous. The V gene's germline CDR1 is MNHEY and CDR2 SMNVEV (reference sequence). Trimming took 0 bases from V and 2 from J, leaving 8 bases between them. This CDR3 spans 14 amino acids.

This clonotype was counted only a few times. The chain combines TRBV6-1 with TRBJ2-6; 9 bases fit TRBD2. V gave up 5 bases and J gave up 0 bases; unmatched junction bases: 8. The CDR3 extends over 18 amino acids. Germline values: CDR1 MNHNS, CDR2 SASEGT. The DNA for the CDR3 is TGTGCCAGCAGTACCTTAGCGGGGGCGATCTCTGGGGCCAACGTCCTGACTTTC. Translated: CASSTLAGAISGANVLTF.

V usage is TRBV6-2 or TRBV6-3 and J usage is TRBJ2-5, with 13 bases matching TRBD2. The V gene's germline CDR1 is MNHEY and CDR2 SVGEGT. The CDR3 is 16 residues long. V was clipped by 6 bases and J by 5 bases; unmatched bases: 9. The DNA of the CDR3 is TGTGCCAGCAGCTTATCGGGACTAGCGGGAAAGGAGACCCAGTACTTC. Amino acids: CASSLSGLAGKETQYF.